The rows below give T cell receptor beta chains drawn from one sample of a study of cytomegalovirus exposure and HLA in healthy donors. Using immunoSEQ multiplex PCR, the repertoire was profiled, and TCRdb retains in-frame clones only, with some absent. The sample has 250,000 to 400,000 clones; roughly 87% are singletons. Sequenced: PBMCs. The receptors here all came from a woman aged 25-40 years in good health and CMV-seropositive. Both conserved end residues are part of each CDR3. Fields, in order: J gene, V gene, CDR3 protein.

J gene: TRBJ2-2; V gene: TRBV7-6; CDR3 protein: CASSSRIAGLVNTGELFF
J gene: TRBJ2-3; V gene: TRBV10-3; CDR3 protein: CAISPRTSGGPDTQYF
J gene: TRBJ2-2; V gene: TRBV4-3; CDR3 protein: CASSPSLREPTGELFF
J gene: TRBJ2-7; V gene: TRBV6-6; CDR3 protein: CASSPRDRVYGQYF
J gene: TRBJ1-3; V gene: TRBV4-3; CDR3 protein: CASSQGQGSSGNTIYF
J gene: TRBJ2-1; V gene: TRBV12-5; CDR3 protein: CASGLGQGSYNEQFF
J gene: TRBJ2-7; V gene: TRBV28; CDR3 protein: CASSPGTGNFYEQYF
J gene: TRBJ1-4; V gene: TRBV29-1; CDR3 protein: CSVEVGGLGEKLFF
J gene: TRBJ2-7; V gene: TRBV4-1; CDR3 protein: CASSQEEGIDEQYF
J gene: TRBJ2-5; V gene: TRBV28; CDR3 protein: CASSLVSGGETQYF
J gene: TRBJ1-2; V gene: TRBV2; CDR3 protein: CASIKNRDGYTF
J gene: TRBJ1-1; V gene: TRBV30; CDR3 protein: CAWSRRDTEAFF
J gene: TRBJ2-5; V gene: TRBV30; CDR3 protein: CAWSHPWPGRIQETQYF
J gene: TRBJ2-7; V gene: TRBV7-2; CDR3 protein: CASSLGQGFSYEQYF
J gene: TRBJ2-7; V gene: TRBV9; CDR3 protein: CASSVEGQGGDEQYF
J gene: TRBJ2-1; V gene: TRBV5-4; CDR3 protein: CASSLGVAGGHNEQFF
J gene: TRBJ1-3; V gene: TRBV28; CDR3 protein: CASSTPGNPGNTIYF
J gene: TRBJ1-1; V gene: TRBV10-3; CDR3 protein: CAISVGQGGTEAFF
J gene: TRBJ2-7; V gene: TRBV28; CDR3 protein: CASSFRIGLAGYEQYF
J gene: TRBJ1-2; V gene: TRBV5-5; CDR3 protein: CASSRGGNYGYTF
J gene: TRBJ2-7; V gene: TRBV9; CDR3 protein: CASSVADYSSYEQYF
J gene: TRBJ2-7; V gene: TRBV5-6; CDR3 protein: CASSLGPVGQGSYEQYF
J gene: TRBJ2-3; V gene: TRBV6-5; CDR3 protein: CASSLQGASTDTQYF
J gene: TRBJ2-1; V gene: TRBV27; CDR3 protein: CASSSRTSGGASVEQFF
J gene: TRBJ2-1; V gene: TRBV14; CDR3 protein: CASSQRLAGGLDNEQFF
J gene: TRBJ1-4; V gene: TRBV2; CDR3 protein: CASRRTGGPEKLFF
J gene: TRBJ1-2; V gene: TRBV11-1; CDR3 protein: CASSRTAGQGYYGYTF
J gene: TRBJ1-4; V gene: TRBV5-1; CDR3 protein: CASSHSNEKLFF
J gene: TRBJ1-3; V gene: TRBV5-1; CDR3 protein: CASSLGVRVSGNTIYF